This TCR beta chain was obtained from a study of shared clonotypes between healthy human individuals (dated by TCRdb to the early 2020s). A note on the overall study: A couple of women and a few men aged 18 to 49 years were included in the cohort. For each donor, CD4 naive and CD4 memory were each given three plates, CD8 naive was given two plates, and CD8 memory was given one plate. To estimate repertoire size and how much clonotypes are shared between individuals, the study performed deep sequencing of blood TCR repertoires from roughly five healthy adults. Libraries were prepared and TCR repertoires were sequenced by different laboratories using diverse techniques, in order to increase sequencing depth and limit assay-specific biases. Per donor, leukapheresis produced somewhere between about 0.9 and 9 billion PBMCs.

What the authors observed across the whole study: Even with the large sequencing depth, rarefaction of the sorted-subset datasets indicated that sequencing was incomplete. Estimated clonotype richness was generally larger for naive than for memory subsets. Clonotypes shared by all four sorted-subset donors showed higher generation probabilities than non-shared clonotypes. Only blood was sampled, and tissue TCR repertoires likely differ from those in blood. Approximately 5% of naive CD4, 3% to 3.5% of naive CD8, approximately 2% of memory CD4, and about 0.4% of memory CD8 clonotypes were shared across a handful of donors. The genetic and exposure-history diversity represented was limited by the small number of donors. Based on pairwise subsampling, the degree of clonotype sharing among donors was expected to be affected by sequencing depth.

As to this clone: Its antigen is not yet known. No base quality information exists; no much larger clone differs at one position.

Trimming takes 0 bases off V and 1 base off J; junction bases not matched to a gene: 5. Including the terminal cysteine and phenylalanine, the CDR3 comprises 16 residues. The entry retains the CDR3 DNA only, 48 bases that are in frame from base 1. As encoded in the germline V gene (reference sequence), CDR1 is GTSNPN while CDR2 is SVGIG. Using the deep immunoSEQ assay, TCR CDR3 regions were amplified from genomic DNA by multiplex PCR. Extracted genomic DNA from each cell subset was spread evenly across all wells of several immunoSEQ 96-well plates, with each plate serving as a replicate. For sorted subsets, roughly 190 ng of genomic DNA, equivalent to tens of thousands of T cell genomes, went into each replicate PCR. The purified libraries were quantified using a Qubit 3.0 fluorometer, sized with a Bioanalyzer 2100, and then quantified again using the KAPA Library Quantification kit. Each immunoSEQ 96-well plate was sequenced on its own single-read 150-cycle Illumina NextSeq 550 flow cell. From the authors' description of their analysis: The immunoSEQ output contained only junctional sequences without quality scores, so filtering could not match that applied to full-length reads. Sequences were annotated with PyIR, a Python wrapper for IgBLAST v1.9, using IMGT germline references to assign V/J genes and CDR3. Reads were removed for weak V/J assignments (E-value above 1e-6), missing CDR3, stop codons, out-of-frame junctions, or ambiguous translated residues. V3J clonotypes were defined by identical inferred V gene, J gene, and CDR3 amino acid sequence. The percentage overlap between two repertoires was calculated by dividing the number of shared unique clonotypes by the size of the smaller repertoire. Three approaches were used to assess repertoire richness: RTK rarefaction, the Chao1 estimator, and Recon v2.1 estimates of unobserved clonotypes. OLGA was used to compute generation probabilities for all TCRbeta clonotypes that the gDNA method yielded from a few donors. The immuneACCESS repertoire file appears here via TCRdb, limited to in-frame rearrangements. These files lack a portion of the clones; in checked studies, under half of the deficit traces to unresolved V genes, and the cause of the others is not known. The D gene and trimming were derived from the DNA, and the V and J assignments and clone size from that table. The sample table records over a million clones; approximately 98% of these occur just once. Of the sample, about 0.4% is held by the ten largest clones.

Healthy HIV-negative adults with no recently reported acute infections or vaccinations were included as donors. Every donor was a Caucasian adult residing in Nashville, Tennessee, USA. Magnetic negative selection was used to enrich CD4+ T cells, after which naive cells were positively selected on CD45RA and the negative fraction became the memory subset. Blood was obtained by leukapheresis, after which PBMCs were separated by Ficoll-Histopaque density gradient centrifugation and cryopreserved in liquid nitrogen vapor phase. Purity and quantity of every magnetically sorted T cell population were checked by analytical flow cytometry. Each sorted fraction had its genomic DNA isolated and then quantified by UV absorbance on a Nanodrop 2000c.

The source is a man aged 25 to 45 in good health. The specimen sequenced was naive CD4+ T cells sorted from blood. What this sample's cell subset or site label stands for: CD45RA+ positively selected. The rearranged segments are TRBV30 and TRBJ2-3; TRBD2 fits 9 bases in the junction. The nucleotide sequence reads as follows: TGTGCCTGGAGTGTACTGCTAGCGGGACGCACAGATACGCAGTATTTT. This sequence encodes CAWSVLLAGRTDTQYF.